A single sample is the source of the 22 T cell receptor beta chains below, sequenced in a study of vaccination and CD4 T cells after COVID-19. Noted treatment: roughly 10-day PBMC culture with coronavirus spike peptide pools or control peptides (ViraFEST assay). No antigen has been assigned to these receptors. Scientists ran DNA taken from cultured CD4+ T cells through the Oncomine TCR Beta short-read assay for sequencing. TCRdb independently ran MiXCR on the PCR reads; one entry per CDR3 protein. The table lists about 18,000 distinct CDR3 sequences, roughly 58% of them singletons. Here the sequenced sample was CD4+ T cells from blood, cultured in vitro, taken before SARS-CoV-2 vaccination. The receptors were sampled from a human donor who had recovered from COVID-19.

The CDR3 DNA reads TGTGCCAGCAGCGCGACAGGGGGTGGCACCGGGGAGCTGTTTTTT. It codes for CASSATGGGTGELFF. The V gene is TRBV6-1, the J gene TRBJ2-2; TRBD1 matches 9 bases. Germline CDR1 is MNHNS and CDR2 is SASEGT. The CDR3 sequence is 15 residues long. V lost 6 bases, J lost 4 bases, and 6 bases stayed unmatched.

The rearrangement uses TRBV19 and TRBJ1-5; D not certain. Trimming removed 1 base from V and 7 bases from J, with 11 bases in between. The V gene's germline CDR1 is LNHDA and CDR2 SQIVND (reference sequence). The CDR3 runs 14 residues. CDR3: CASSIAGSGQPQHF. The CDR3 DNA sequence: TGTGCCAGTAGTATAGCTGGGTCGGGGCAGCCCCAGCATTTT.

The chain links TRBV4-2 to TRBJ1-6; TRBD1 matches at 7 bases. The CDR3 has 16 amino acids. V dropped 4 bases and J dropped 8; count of bases not matched to a gene: 11. Germline lookup yields CDR1 LGHNA and CDR2 YNFKEQ. The CDR3: CASSRQPGQFDSPLHF. Here the CDR3 DNA reads TGTGCCAGCAGCCGTCAACCGGGACAGTTTGATTCACCCCTCCACTTT.

J is TRBJ1-5 and V is TRBV20-1; 8 nucleotides align to TRBD1. Per the germline V gene, CDR1 is DFQATT and CDR2 is SNEGSKA (reference sequence). V lost 5 bases to trimming and J lost 4 bases; unmatched junction nucleotides: 4. The CDR3 is made up of 13 amino acids. CDR3 DNA sequence: TGCAGTGCTTCCGACAGGGGAAATCAGCCCCAGCATTTT. Protein product: CSASDRGNQPQHF.

The chain joins TRBV7-9 to TRBJ2-2, with D unclear. Germline V gene sequence: CDR1 SEHNR, CDR2 FQNEAQ (reference sequence). Between the trimmed V and J ends, which lost 4 bases and 1 base, there was a span of 4 bases. The CDR3 consists of 13 residues. The CDR3 DNA reads TGTGCCAGCAGCTCAGAGAACACCGGGGAGCTGTTTTTT. Translating it yields CASSSENTGELFF.

The chain carries TRBV20-1 and TRBJ1-3, with D unresolved. Looked up from germline, CDR1 is DFQATT and CDR2 is SNEGSKA (reference sequence). CDR3 length equals 11 residues. V was pared by 3 bases and J by 4 bases, with 4 bases between. The CDR3 DNA follows: TGCAGTGCTAGTTTGGGAAACACCATATATTTT. Translating gives CSASLGNTIYF.

The chain combines TRBV27 with TRBJ2-5; a possible D gene is TRBD1 (6 bases). Trimming took off 7 bases at V and 3 bases at J, with 18 bases between the two ends. The CDR3 is made up of 15 amino acids. In germline, CDR1 is MNHEY, CDR2 SMNVEV (reference sequence). The CDR3 spells CASKRHYRDEETQYF. CDR3 sequence (DNA): TGTGCCAGCAAACGGCATTACAGGGATGAAGAGACCCAGTACTTC.

This chain joins TRBV28 and TRBJ2-2; no clear D. Germline V gene lookup returns CDR1 MDHEN and CDR2 SYDVKM. The V end lost 5 bases, the J end lost 0 bases, and 13 bases lay between the germline ends. The CDR3 has 16 amino acids. The CDR3 bases are TGTGCCAGCAGTCCACGCCGGACGTCGAACACCGGGGAGCTGTTTTTT. Residues: CASSPRRTSNTGELFF. Filled out from reference TRBV28 and TRBJ2-2, the complete variable domain reads DVKVTQSSRYLVKRTGEKVFLECVQDMDHENMFWYRQDPGLGLRLIYFSYDVKMKEKGDIPEGYSVSREKKERFSLILESASTNQTSMYLCASSPRRTSNTGELFFGEGSRLTVL.

The chain links TRBV5-4 to TRBJ2-3, with D unclear. The ends were cut back, 0 bases at V and 1 base at J, with 15 bases in the middle. Germline lookup yields CDR1 SGHNT and CDR2 YYREEE (reference sequence). CDR3 length equals 17 residues. The CDR3 is CASSLAGLSRGTDTQYF. DNA for the CDR3: TGTGCCAGCAGCTTGGCCGGGTTGTCTCGTGGCACAGATACGCAGTATTTT.

The V gene is TRBV20-1, the J gene TRBJ1-6, with D perhaps matching TRBD1 (5 bases). This CDR3 has 15 residues. Germline V gives CDR1 DFQATT, CDR2 SNEGSKA (reference sequence). Trimming stripped 2 bases from V and 2 bases from J, with 10 bases between. CDR3 in DNA: TGCAGTGCTAGAAGTTCGGGGGCCTATAATTCACCCCTCCACTTT. This codes for CSARSSGAYNSPLHF.

The genes are TRBV28 and TRBJ1-3; D is unclear. The CDR3 contains 13 residues. Germline V lookup: CDR1 MDHEN, CDR2 SYDVKM. The ends were cut back, 6 bases at V and 5 bases at J, with 11 bases in the middle. The CDR3 DNA sequence: TGTGCCAGCAGCGGGCAAGCCAGAAACACCATATATTTT. This codes for CASSGQARNTIYF.

By proportion, this clonotype is medium-sized. This chain connects TRBV5-7 to TRBJ1-1; 8 nucleotides line up with TRBD1. TRBV5-7 is reported as an ORF; its role is uncertain. There are 18 residues in the CDR3. V gave up 0 bases and J gave up 3 bases; unmatched junction bases: 13. CDR3 residues: CASSLAWIWLGQDTEAFF. The CDR3 DNA follows: TGTGCCAGCAGCTTGGCATGGATCTGGTTGGGACAGGACACTGAAGCTTTCTTT.

This rearrangement joins TRBV7-9 to TRBJ2-7, with 9 bases lining up with TRBD2. This CDR3 is 16 amino acids long. CDR1 is SEHNR, CDR2 FQNEAQ, per germline (reference sequence). The V segment lost 4 bases and the J segment 3 bases; nucleotides outside the gene matches: 10. The CDR3 region has the DNA TGTGCCAGCAGCTCCCCACGCTTAGCGGGGGACTACGAGCAGTACTTC. Protein sequence: CASSSPRLAGDYEQYF.

The genes are TRBV2 and TRBJ2-7; 11 positions match TRBD1. This CDR3 region has 15 residues. CDR1 is SNHLY and CDR2 is FYNNEI in the germline V gene. J was trimmed by 3 bases and V by 6 bases; bases with no gene match: 7. This CDR3 is CASSAGQGVFYEQYF. DNA for the CDR3: TGTGCCAGCAGCGCGGGACAGGGGGTTTTCTACGAGCAGTACTTC.

The chain recombines TRBV12-3 or TRBV12-4 with TRBJ2-1; D may be TRBD1 or TRBD2 (5 bases each). V lost 8 bases, J lost 7 bases, and 21 bases lay in between. This CDR3 region has 15 residues. Here the CDR3 reads CASRPPTGTSNEQFF. Written as DNA, the CDR3 is TGTGCCAGCCGTCCCCCAACCGGGACGTCTAATGAGCAGTTCTTC.

This chain links TRBV7-3 with TRBJ2-5, with 9 bases identical to TRBD1. J was trimmed by 5 bases and V by 5 bases; bases with no gene match: 6. This CDR3 region has 14 residues. Germline V gene data show CDR1 as SGHTA and CDR2 as FQGTGA. The CDR3, as DNA: TGTGCCAGCAGCCCCGGGACAGGGACCGAGACCCAGTACTTC. Translation gives CASSPGTGTETQYF.

The sample holds one count of this clonotype. The rearrangement links TRBV20-1 to TRBJ1-5; D uncertain. Trimming shortened V by 1 base and J by 0 bases, and 10 bases separated the two germline ends. Per the germline V gene, CDR1 is DFQATT and CDR2 is SNEGSKA (reference sequence). CDR3 length equals 15 residues. The CDR3 DNA reads TGCAGTGCTAGAGTCTCAGAATATAGCAATCAGCCCCAGCATTTT. This encodes CSARVSEYSNQPQHF.

This chain's CDR3 is CASSLTLGDEQYF. CDR3 coding DNA: TGTGCCAGCAGCTTAACTCTGGGTGACGAGCAGTACTTC. The rearrangement links TRBV7-3 to TRBJ2-7; D gene uncertain. Germline V CDR1 and CDR2: SGHTA, FQGTGA. The CDR3 spans 13 residues. V was cut by 0 bases and J by 5 bases, with 8 bases left in between.

The gene calls are TRBV10-3 and TRBJ2-7, with D perhaps given as TRBD1 or TRBD2 (5 bases each). CDR1 is ENHRY, CDR2 SYGVKD, per germline. This CDR3 region has 13 residues. The V end was cut by 10 bases, the J end by 7 bases, with 20 bases between. The CDR3 nucleotides read TGTGCCAGCCAGGGACCCCCCTCTGGTGAGCAGTACTTC. It translates to CASQGPPSGEQYF.

This chain connects TRBV20-1 to TRBJ2-3; 9 bases match TRBD2. Germline V gene sequence: CDR1 DFQATT, CDR2 SNEGSKA (reference sequence). J lost 3 bases, V lost 6 bases, and 10 bases had no gene match. This CDR3 contains 15 residues. As DNA, the CDR3 is TGCAGTGCAGAGATAGCGGGAGATGGGACAGATACGCAGTATTTT. This codes for CSAEIAGDGTDTQYF.

The chain recombines TRBV28 with TRBJ2-5; 9 bases fit TRBD1. Germline CDR1 MDHEN, CDR2 SYDVKM. This CDR3 has 14 residues. V lost 5 bases, J lost 5 bases, and 6 bases stayed unmatched. CDR3 coding DNA: TGTGCCAGCAGTGGACCGGGACAGGGCGAGACCCAGTACTTC. Translating gives CASSGPGQGETQYF.

The V gene is TRBV24-1, the J gene TRBJ2-5, with TRBD2 identical over 13 bases. The CDR3 runs to 14 residues. From germline, CDR1 is KGHDR and CDR2 SFDVKD. V lost 7 bases, J lost 5 bases, and 3 bases stayed unmatched. The CDR3 DNA reads TGTGCCACCAGCGGGACTAGCGGGACGGAGACCCAGTACTTC. It translates to CATSGTSGTETQYF.